This T cell receptor (beta chain) was recovered during a study of control samples from healthy donors and cancer patients. Assay: immunoSEQ multiplex PCR; the TCRdb copy retains only in-frame clones and omits some. The sample shows over 150,000 clones, 91% of them seen only once. CDR1 and CDR2 (germline): SGHNT, YYREEE (reference sequence). The CDR3 is 18 amino acids. V was pared by 5 bases and J by 6 bases, with 19 bases of the junction left unmatched. The sample taken for sequencing was blood. This receptor was taken from a middle-aged woman in good health. The chain has TRBV5-4 and TRBJ2-2; 7 positions agree with TRBD1. The CDR3 DNA follows: TGTGCCAGCAGTCCAAGATCTGCTGGGCCCACAGGGGCCGGGGAGCTGTTTTTT. Translation gives CASSPRSAGPTGAGELFF.